The 32 T cell receptor beta chains in this list originate from one sample, sequenced in a study of blood T cells in healthy people across ages. The second PCR ran about 6 to 11 cycles with a sample-barcoded 5' primer and J-beta primers. TCRdb re-called the 5' RACE reads through MiXCR, storing one row per CDR3 protein. This sample has hundreds of thousands of distinct CDR3 sequences, with about 45% found just once. Sequencing was performed on blood. The receptors derive from an elderly man in good health.

This clonotype was recorded once. A much more abundant neighbour one base away suggests this may be a read error. In nucleotides, the CDR3 is TGTGCCAGCAGCTTTGTAGCGGCATACAATGAGCAGTACTTC. Its protein product is CASSFVAAYNEQYF. The chain uses TRBV7-9 and TRBJ2-5, with a possible D match to TRBD2 (6 bases). Germline CDR1 is SEHNR and CDR2 is FQNEAQ (reference sequence). This CDR3 region has 14 residues. Trimming took off 3 bases at V and 11 bases at J, with 19 bases between the two ends.

J is TRBJ1-4 and V is TRBV7-9; no reliable D call. The germline gives CDR1 SEHNR, CDR2 FQNEAQ (reference sequence). This CDR3 has 14 amino acids. The ends were cut back, 1 base at V and 5 bases at J, with 8 bases in the middle. As DNA, the CDR3 is TGTGCCAGCAGCTTAGGGCCACACAATGAAAAACTGTTTTTT. Translated, it gives CASSLGPHNEKLFF.

This chain links TRBV10-3 with TRBJ2-3; D is ambiguous. Germline CDR1 ENHRY, CDR2 SYGVKD. Between the trimmed V and J ends, which lost 3 bases and 0 bases, there was a span of 10 bases. The CDR3 is 15 amino acids. The CDR3 nucleotides are TGTGCCATCAGTGATGGGCCCTCTAGCACAGATACGCAGTATTTT. It encodes CAISDGPSSTDTQYF.

V is TRBV29-1 and J is TRBJ2-3; 7 bases align to TRBD2. This CDR3 has 13 amino acids. Looked up from germline, CDR1 is SQVTM and CDR2 is ANQGSEA. V lost 5 bases to trimming and J lost 6 bases; unmatched junction nucleotides: 8. CDR3 amino acids: CSVKGRALDTQYF. The CDR3 region has the DNA TGCAGCGTTAAGGGGAGGGCCTTGGATACGCAGTATTTT.

The J gene is TRBJ2-5, the V gene TRBV20-1; TRBD2 agrees at 7 bases. The CDR3 spans 15 residues. The junction had 10 bases not matched to a gene; V was cut back by 5 bases and J by 1 base. Looked up from germline, CDR1 is DFQATT and CDR2 is SNEGSKA (reference sequence). CDR3 coding DNA: TGCAGTGCTGTAAACAAAGCGGGGTTCCAAGAGACCCAGTACTTC. Amino acid sequence: CSAVNKAGFQETQYF.

This sequence joins TRBV5-4 and TRBJ1-6; D remains ambiguous. Germline assignment: CDR1 SGHNT and CDR2 YYREEE (reference sequence). CDR3 length equals 14 residues. With 4 bases removed from V and 7 bases from J, the gap between germline ends came to 12 bases. This chain's CDR3 is CASSPSPGNSPLHF. The CDR3 nucleotides are TGTGCCAGCAGCCCGAGTCCGGGGAATTCACCCCTCCACTTT.

This clonotype was picked up a small number of times. CDR3 nucleotides: TGTGCCATCAGTGGGGCGAGGGGTGGCGAGACCCAGTACTTC. Protein sequence: CAISGARGGETQYF. The genes are TRBV10-3 and TRBJ2-5; D is perhaps TRBD1 or TRBD2 (5 bases each). This CDR3 has 14 residues. Trimming left V 4 bases short and J 5 bases short, with 14 bases between. From germline, CDR1 is ENHRY and CDR2 SYGVKD.

The rearrangement links TRBV10-3 to TRBJ1-5, with D possibly matching TRBD1 (5 bases). V lost 0 bases and J lost 2, with 14 bases in between. This CDR3 comprises 17 residues. Germline V gene data show CDR1 as ENHRY and CDR2 as SYGVKD. Here the CDR3 reads CAISESYWDGGNQPQHF. The DNA for the CDR3 is TGTGCCATCAGTGAGTCCTATTGGGACGGAGGCAATCAGCCCCAGCATTTT.

This clonotype appeared a few times. This rearrangement joins TRBV4-3 to TRBJ2-7; D may match TRBD1 or TRBD2 (5 bases each). Trimming removed 2 bases from V and 3 bases from J, with 17 bases in between. The CDR3 loop spans 16 amino acids. Germline V gene lookup returns CDR1 LGHNA and CDR2 YSLEER. CDR3 sequence reads: CASSQLLGTSDYEQYF. Written as DNA, the CDR3 is TGCGCCAGCAGCCAACTGCTAGGGACGTCTGACTACGAGCAGTACTTC.

The chain links TRBV9 to TRBJ2-7; 9 nucleotides agree with TRBD2. Germline trimming cut 0 bases from V and 5 bases from J; bases unmatched to any gene: 6. CDR1 SGDLS and CDR2 YYNGEE come from the germline V gene. The CDR3 has 15 residues. CDR3 residues: CASSVGPSGVDEQYF. The CDR3 DNA is TGTGCCAGCAGCGTAGGTCCTAGCGGGGTCGACGAGCAGTACTTC.

The J gene is TRBJ2-3, the V gene TRBV14; D uncertain. Germline V gene lookup returns CDR1 SGHDN and CDR2 FVKESK. This CDR3 has 15 amino acids. V lost 0 bases and J lost 1, with 8 bases in between. The CDR3 is CASSQDPRRTDTQYF. The CDR3 region has the DNA TGTGCCAGCAGCCAAGATCCCCGGCGCACAGATACGCAGTATTTT.

The chain links TRBV5-4 to TRBJ2-1; D possibly corresponds to TRBD2 (6 bases). The V and J ends lost 3 bases and 10 bases respectively, with 17 bases between them. There are 14 residues in the CDR3. Per the germline V gene, CDR1 is SGHNT and CDR2 is YYREEE (reference sequence). The CDR3 DNA reads as TGTGCCAGCAGCTCCCGGACGGGGGAAGGGGAGCAGTTCTTC. This encodes CASSSRTGEGEQFF.

The chain couples TRBV20-1 to TRBJ2-7, with D unresolved. The J call may not be correct, given that the DNA end is closer to TRBJ2-5. The CDR3 totals 13 residues. The germline gives CDR1 DFQATT, CDR2 SNEGSKA (reference sequence). Here the CDR3 reads CSARAAVGETQYF. The CDR3 DNA reads TGCAGTGCTAGAGCGGCGGTGGGAGAGACCCAGTACTTC.

The chain links TRBV7-2 to TRBJ2-7; TRBD2 agrees at 8 bases. Germline values: CDR1 SGHTA, CDR2 FQGNSA. V lost 3 bases and J lost 5; bases outside the gene matches: 6. CDR3 length equals 14 residues. The CDR3 sequence is CASSLQRGNHEQYF. The CDR3 nucleotides read TGTGCCAGCAGCTTGCAGCGGGGGAACCACGAGCAGTACTTC.

This clonotype was seen just once. The chain has TRBV20-1 and TRBJ2-5; the D call may be TRBD1 or TRBD2 (5 bases each). The length of the CDR3 is 12 residues. Per the germline V gene, CDR1 is DFQATT and CDR2 is SNEGSKA (reference sequence). The V and J ends lost 5 bases and 5 bases respectively, with 12 bases between them. This CDR3 reads CSAGTSQETQYF. The CDR3 DNA sequence: TGCAGTGCTGGGACCAGCCAGGAGACCCAGTACTTC.

J is TRBJ1-5 and V is TRBV4-1; D is ambiguous. With 2 bases removed from V and 5 bases from J, the gap between germline ends came to 7 bases. CDR1 and CDR2 from the germline V gene are MGHRA and YSYEKL. CDR3 length: 13 amino acids. CDR3 protein: CASSQTPDQPQHF. CDR3 bases: TGCGCCAGCAGCCAAACTCCAGATCAGCCCCAGCATTTT.

This clonotype was counted at least ten times. The chain couples TRBV4-1 to TRBJ2-1, with 8 positions matching TRBD2. Trimming took 0 bases from V and 8 from J; bases not matched to a gene: 12. The length of the CDR3 is 17 residues. Germline-derived CDR1 and CDR2 are MGHRA and YSYEKL. The CDR3 is CASSQDGREGHSDEQFF. CDR3 DNA sequence: TGCGCCAGCAGCCAAGATGGACGGGAGGGCCATTCGGATGAGCAGTTCTTC.

The chain has TRBV7-2 and TRBJ2-3, with TRBD2 matching 14 bases. Germline trimming cut 4 bases from V and 3 bases from J; bases unmatched to any gene: 3. The CDR3 covers 16 residues. Per germline, CDR1 SGHTA and CDR2 FQGNSA. DNA of the CDR3: TGTGCCAGCAGCTCCCGACTAGCGGGGGGGACAGATACGCAGTATTTT. Protein product: CASSSRLAGGTDTQYF.

This chain links TRBV20-1 with TRBJ1-5; 10 bases agree with TRBD1. With 3 bases clipped from V and 0 bases from J, the junction kept 2 bases outside the gene matches. CDR3 length: 15 residues. In germline, CDR1 is DFQATT, CDR2 SNEGSKA (reference sequence). This chain's CDR3 is CSASGTGDSNQPQHF. Here the CDR3 DNA reads TGCAGTGCTAGTGGGACAGGGGATAGCAATCAGCCCCAGCATTTT.

In its sample, this clonotype was seen many times. The chain is built from TRBV20-1 and TRBJ2-1; D perhaps matches TRBD1 (6 bases). Germline CDR1 reads DFQATT; CDR2 reads SNEGSKA (reference sequence). Deletions cut 4 bases from V and 4 bases from J, with 11 bases between. CDR3 length: 13 residues. The CDR3 loop reads CSANSQGYNEQFF. CDR3 DNA: TGCAGTGCTAATTCTCAGGGGTACAATGAGCAGTTCTTC.

In its sample, this clonotype was seen many times. CDR3 amino acids: CASSYQDLTDTQYF. The CDR3 DNA follows: TGTGCCAGCAGTTACCAAGACCTCACAGATACGCAGTATTTT. This chain uses TRBV6-5 with TRBJ2-3; no firm D call. Germline CDR1 MNHEY, CDR2 SVGAGI. With 2 bases removed from V and 2 bases from J, the gap between germline ends came to 8 bases. The CDR3 is made up of 14 amino acids.

This clonotype was seen only a few times. The V call is TRBV7-2, the J call TRBJ2-5; tentative D call: TRBD2 (6 bases). In germline, CDR1 is SGHTA, CDR2 FQGNSA. This CDR3 region has 18 residues. The ends were cut back, 5 bases at V and 1 base at J, with 23 bases in the middle. The CDR3 reads CASSLRERGGGIQETQYF. For the CDR3, the DNA is TGTGCCAGCAGCCTCCGAGAAAGGGGCGGCGGGATCCAAGAGACCCAGTACTTC.

This clonotype was seen at least ten times. The rearrangement uses TRBV6-5 and TRBJ1-3; D unresolved. Germline V lookup: CDR1 MNHEY, CDR2 SVGAGI. The CDR3 is 16 residues long. Trimming shortened V by 2 bases and J by 4 bases, and 15 bases separated the two germline ends. The CDR3 nucleotides are TGTGCCAGCAGTTACCTGGATCGGGGTCGGGGAAACACCATATATTTT. Translation: CASSYLDRGRGNTIYF.

The V call is TRBV3-1, the J call TRBJ2-5; TRBD2 matches at 13 bases. The CDR3 is 16 residues long. V dropped 4 bases and J dropped 11; count of bases not matched to a gene: 13. CDR1 is LGHDT, CDR2 YNNKEL, per germline (reference sequence). The CDR3 protein is CASSRGLAGTSREQYF. In nucleotides, the CDR3 is TGTGCCAGCAGCCGGGGACTAGCGGGAACTTCGAGAGAGCAGTACTTC.

This clonotype was seen a few times. The rearrangement links TRBV5-1 to TRBJ1-1; the match to TRBD1 covers 7 bases. Germline assignment: CDR1 SGHRS and CDR2 YFSETQ. V trimming: 0 bases; J trimming: 2 bases; junction bases outside the gene matches: 10. This CDR3 is built from 17 residues. For the CDR3, the DNA is TGCGCCAGCAGCTTGGCCGGGACAGCTCCACGAAACACTGAAGCTTTCTTT. Translating gives CASSLAGTAPRNTEAFF.

The rearrangement joins TRBV27 to TRBJ2-7, with TRBD2 as a possible D gene (5 bases). Germline CDR1 reads MNHEY; CDR2 reads SMNVEV (reference sequence). Trimming left V 5 bases short and J 2 bases short, with 19 bases between. The CDR3 has 16 residues. DNA for the CDR3: TGTGCCAGCAGTCCACTCGGGAAGGCTTCGACCTACGAGCAGTACTTC. Translated, it gives CASSPLGKASTYEQYF.

Notes on this clonotype: At one end the junction does not follow the germline gene, possibly because of a read error. The V call is TRBV7-9, the J call TRBJ2-7, with D unclear. The germline V gene has CDR1 SEHNR and CDR2 FQNEAQ (reference sequence). This CDR3 spans 12 amino acids. The CDR3 coding sequence is TGTGCCAGCATCTTAGAGGACCGAGAGCAGTACTTC. The encoded protein is CASILEDREQYF.

The rearrangement joins TRBV3-1 to TRBJ1-1, with D possibly matching TRBD1 (5 bases). CDR3 length equals 14 residues. With 3 bases removed from V and 2 bases from J, the gap between germline ends came to 10 bases. CDR1 is LGHDT and CDR2 is YNNKEL in the germline V gene (reference sequence). The CDR3 sequence: CASSHDSPNTEAFF. CDR3 DNA sequence: TGTGCCAGCAGCCACGACAGTCCCAACACTGAAGCTTTCTTT.

Comment on this clonotype: This may arise from a read error, as a much more abundant clone is one base away. V usage is TRBV7-3 and J usage is TRBJ2-3; no clear D. The CDR3 is 14 amino acids. Germline V gene sequence: CDR1 SGHTA, CDR2 FQGTGA. CDR3 loop: CVSSQKGNKDTQYF. CDR3 coding DNA: TGTGTCAGCAGTCAAAAGGGCAATAAAGATACGCAGTATTTT.

The rearrangement uses TRBV5-1 and TRBJ1-6; a weak D match, TRBD1 (5 bases). Germline V CDR1 and CDR2: SGHRS, YFSETQ. With 7 bases removed from V and 10 bases from J, the gap between germline ends came to 18 bases. This CDR3 has 14 residues. The CDR3 bases are TGCGCCAGCGCAGAGGGGACGGGAAGGTCACCCCTCCACTTT. Encoded protein: CASAEGTGRSPLHF.

This clonotype was seen many times. The chain combines TRBV12-3 or TRBV12-4 with TRBJ1-2; 8 nucleotides agree with TRBD1. There are 15 residues in the CDR3. The J segment lost 7 bases and the V segment lost 5 bases, leaving 12 bases of the junction unmatched. CDR3 in amino acids: CASSPGQGLYSGYTF. CDR3 bases: TGTGCCAGCAGTCCCGGACAGGGCCTCTATTCTGGCTACACCTTC.

The chain has TRBV20-1 and TRBJ2-5; TRBD2 matches at 10 bases. J gave up 0 bases and V 0 bases, and 4 bases lay outside the gene matches. Germline CDR1 reads DFQATT; CDR2 reads SNEGSKA (reference sequence). The CDR3 sequence is 16 residues long. The CDR3, as DNA: TGCAGTGCTAGAGATCACCTAGCGGGGGACCAAGAGACCCAGTACTTC. Encoded protein: CSARDHLAGDQETQYF.